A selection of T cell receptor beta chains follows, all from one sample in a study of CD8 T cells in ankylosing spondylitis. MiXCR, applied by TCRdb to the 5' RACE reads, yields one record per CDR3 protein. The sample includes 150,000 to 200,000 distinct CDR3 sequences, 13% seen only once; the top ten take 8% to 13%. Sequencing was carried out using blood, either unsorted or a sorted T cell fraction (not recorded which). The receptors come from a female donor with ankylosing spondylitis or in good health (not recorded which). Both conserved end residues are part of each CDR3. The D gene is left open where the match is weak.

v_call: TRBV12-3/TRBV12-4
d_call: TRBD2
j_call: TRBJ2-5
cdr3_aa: CASLVSGRAGVQETQYF

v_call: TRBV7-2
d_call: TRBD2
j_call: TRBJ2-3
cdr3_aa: CASSLAGTSVWTDTQYF

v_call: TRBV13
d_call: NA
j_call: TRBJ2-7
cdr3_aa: CTSSSNQGGHEQYF

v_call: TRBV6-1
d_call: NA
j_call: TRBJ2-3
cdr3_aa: CASSLWGRSPTDTQYF

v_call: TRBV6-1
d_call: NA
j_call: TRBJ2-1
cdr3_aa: CASSEVGTSVANEQFF

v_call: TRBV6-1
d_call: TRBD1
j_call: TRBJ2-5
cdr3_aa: CASSSEAGTVQETQYF

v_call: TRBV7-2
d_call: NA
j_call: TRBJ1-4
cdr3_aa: CASSATGTNEKLFF

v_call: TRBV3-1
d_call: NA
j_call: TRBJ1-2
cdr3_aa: CASSQDPTPDRRNGYTF

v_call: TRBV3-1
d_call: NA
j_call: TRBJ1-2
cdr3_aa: CASSPLGSANYGYTF

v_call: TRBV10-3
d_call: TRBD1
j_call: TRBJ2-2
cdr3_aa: CAISGTGGNSANTGELFF

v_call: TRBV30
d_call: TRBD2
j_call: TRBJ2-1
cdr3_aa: CACISGGSYNEQFF

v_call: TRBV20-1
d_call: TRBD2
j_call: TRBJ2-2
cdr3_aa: CSANNLGGGTGELFF

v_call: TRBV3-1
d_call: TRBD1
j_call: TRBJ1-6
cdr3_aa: CASSRQGRHSPLHF

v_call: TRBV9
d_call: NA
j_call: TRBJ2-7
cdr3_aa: CASGTLGRRGLYEQYF

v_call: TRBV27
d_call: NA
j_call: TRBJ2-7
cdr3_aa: CASAGSYEQYF

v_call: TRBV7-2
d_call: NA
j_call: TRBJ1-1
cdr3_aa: CASSLRGRIQNTEAFF

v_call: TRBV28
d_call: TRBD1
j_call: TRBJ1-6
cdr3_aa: CASSLSLGQGTNSPLHF

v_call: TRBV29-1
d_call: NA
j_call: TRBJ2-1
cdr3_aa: CSVATGKQFF

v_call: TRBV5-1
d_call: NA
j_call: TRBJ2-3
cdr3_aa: CASNDQGADTQYF

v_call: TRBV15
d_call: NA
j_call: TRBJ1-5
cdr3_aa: CATSRVIIRESGNQPQHF

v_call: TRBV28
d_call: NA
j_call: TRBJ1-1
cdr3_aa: CASSSTGRVGWTEAFF

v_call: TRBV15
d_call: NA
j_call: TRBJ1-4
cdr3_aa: CATRDQGGRNEKLFF

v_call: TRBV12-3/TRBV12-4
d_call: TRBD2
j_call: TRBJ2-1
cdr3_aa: CASSFSSRTSGRDNEQFF

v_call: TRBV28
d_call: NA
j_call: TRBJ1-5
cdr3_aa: CASSLSGWGHQPQHF

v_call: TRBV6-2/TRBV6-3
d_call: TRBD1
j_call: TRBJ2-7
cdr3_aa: CASSYLGDRADEQYF

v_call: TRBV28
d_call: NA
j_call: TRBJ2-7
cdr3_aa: CASRADSYEQYF

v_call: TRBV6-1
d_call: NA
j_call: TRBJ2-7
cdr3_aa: CASSRGRAYEQYF

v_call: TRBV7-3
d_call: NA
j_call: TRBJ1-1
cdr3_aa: CASSLWVATGNTEAFF

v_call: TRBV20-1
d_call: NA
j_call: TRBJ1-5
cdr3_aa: CSAEEGLGSNQPQHF

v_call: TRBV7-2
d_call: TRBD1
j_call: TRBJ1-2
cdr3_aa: CASSALQGALSYGYTF

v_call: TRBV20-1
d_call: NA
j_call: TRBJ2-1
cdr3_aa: CSARVRGPPYNEQFF

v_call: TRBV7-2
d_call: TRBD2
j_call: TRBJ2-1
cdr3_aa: CASSLFGGSGDEQFF

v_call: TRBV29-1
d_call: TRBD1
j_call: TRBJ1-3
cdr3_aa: CSVEETGGGGNTIYF

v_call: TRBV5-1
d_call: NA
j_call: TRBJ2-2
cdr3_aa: CASSLRGEAGELFF

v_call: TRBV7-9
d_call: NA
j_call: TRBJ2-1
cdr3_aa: CASSLGLARDEQFF

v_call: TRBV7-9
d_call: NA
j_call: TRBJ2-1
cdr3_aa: CASSFTSRTDEQFF

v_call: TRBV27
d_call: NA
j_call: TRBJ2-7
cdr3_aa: CASSLQPGNEQYF

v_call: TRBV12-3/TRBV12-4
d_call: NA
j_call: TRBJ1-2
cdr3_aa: CASTPFGDTGYTF

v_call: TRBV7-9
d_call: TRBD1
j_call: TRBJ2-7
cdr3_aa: CASTRQGVYEQYF

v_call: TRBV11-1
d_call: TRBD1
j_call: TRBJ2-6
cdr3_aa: CASSLPSFDRGDAGANVLTF

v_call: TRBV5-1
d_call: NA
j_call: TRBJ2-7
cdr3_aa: CASSLDGTLMEQYF

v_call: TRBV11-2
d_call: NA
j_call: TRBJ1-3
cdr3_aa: CASSLGWGQLSSGNTIYF